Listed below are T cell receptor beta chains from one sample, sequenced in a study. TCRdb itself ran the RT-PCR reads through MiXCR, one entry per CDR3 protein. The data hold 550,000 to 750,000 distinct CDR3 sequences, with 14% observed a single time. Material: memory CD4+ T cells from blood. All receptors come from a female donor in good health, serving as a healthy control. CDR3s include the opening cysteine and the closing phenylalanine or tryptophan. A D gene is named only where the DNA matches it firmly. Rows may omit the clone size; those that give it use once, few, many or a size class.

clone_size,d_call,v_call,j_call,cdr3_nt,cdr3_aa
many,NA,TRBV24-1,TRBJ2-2,TGTGCCACCAGTGTTGGTCCGTCGAACACCGGGGAGCTGTTTTTT,CATSVGPSNTGELFF
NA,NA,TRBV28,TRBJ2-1,TGTGCCAGCAGTTCACTTCGGGAGTACGGTGAGCAGTTCTTC,CASSSLREYGEQFF
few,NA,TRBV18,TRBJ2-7,TGTGCCAGCTCTCTGAACAGGGTTAGGTCCTACGAGCAGTACTTC,CASSLNRVRSYEQYF
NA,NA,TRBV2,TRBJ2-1,TGTACCCTGTGGGGTGGCTTTTACAATGAGCAGTTCTTC,CTLWGGFYNEQFF
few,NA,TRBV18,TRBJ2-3,TGTGCCAGCTCACCATTCCATACAGATACGCAGTATTTT,CASSPFHTDTQYF
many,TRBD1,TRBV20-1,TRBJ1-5,TGCAGTGCTACCCAGGGGGGCCGTAGCAATCAGCCCCAGCATTTT,CSATQGGRSNQPQHF
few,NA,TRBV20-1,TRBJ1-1,TGCAGTGCTACCGGGACATTGAACACTGAAGCTTTCTTT,CSATGTLNTEAFF
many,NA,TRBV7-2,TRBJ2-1,TGTGCCAGCAGCTTAGCTTGGAACTCCTACAATGAGCAGTTCTTC,CASSLAWNSYNEQFF
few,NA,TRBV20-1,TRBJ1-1,TGCAGTGCTCGCAATAACAGGGTAACTGAAGCTTTCTTT,CSARNNRVTEAFF
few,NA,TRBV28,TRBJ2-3,TGTGCCAGCAGTTCCCGAGTAGGAGAGGGGTTAGTAGATACGCAGTATTTT,CASSSRVGEGLVDTQYF
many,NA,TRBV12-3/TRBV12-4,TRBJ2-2,TGTGCCAGCAGAAGGGACGGGGGCGGGGAGCTGTTTTTT,CASRRDGGGELFF
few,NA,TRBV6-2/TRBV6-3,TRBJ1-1,TGTGCCAGCAGTCATCGCAGGGGTAACACTGAAGCTTTCTTT,CASSHRRGNTEAFF
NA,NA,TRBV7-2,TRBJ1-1,TGTGCCAGCAGCCCGTCAACCGTAGGAGCTTTCTTT,CASSPSTVGAFF
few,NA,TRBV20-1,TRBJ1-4,TGCAGTGCTAGCGGAATACAGGGAAGGGACGGAGAAAAACTGTTTTTT,CSASGIQGRDGEKLFF
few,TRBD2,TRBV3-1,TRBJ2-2,TGTGCCAGCAGCGAAACTAGCGGGAGGGCCCACACCGGGGAGCTGTTTTTT,CASSETSGRAHTGELFF
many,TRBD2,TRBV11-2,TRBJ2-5,TGTGCCAGCAGCCGAGCGGGATCCTCTCCTAAGACCCAGTACTTC,CASSRAGSSPKTQYF
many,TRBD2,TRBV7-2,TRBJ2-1,TGTGCCAGCAGGTCAACGCTAGCGGGGGACGAGCAGTTCTTC,CASRSTLAGDEQFF
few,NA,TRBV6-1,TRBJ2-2,TGTGCCAGCAGCCCCCTGTGGGTCACCGGGGAGCTGTTTTTT,CASSPLWVTGELFF
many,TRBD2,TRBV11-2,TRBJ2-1,TGTGCCAGCAGCGCCGGGACTAGCGGGAGTAATGAGCAGTTCTTC,CASSAGTSGSNEQFF
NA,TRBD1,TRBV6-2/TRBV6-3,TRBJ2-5,TGTGCCAGCAGTTACCCAGCACGAGACAGGGGGCACTCCACCCGGGGGCGAGAGACCCAGTACTTC,CASSYPARDRGHSTRGRETQYF
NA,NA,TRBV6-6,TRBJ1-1,TGTGCCAGCAGCCAGGGTTTCTCTGAAGCTTTCTTT,CASSQGFSEAFF
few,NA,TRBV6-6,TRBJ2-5,TGTGCCAGCGGGACTCAGCAAGAGACCCAGTACTTC,CASGTQQETQYF
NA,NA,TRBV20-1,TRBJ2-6,TGCAGTGCTAGAGTCCCCTGGGGGGCCAACGTCCTGACTTTC,CSARVPWGANVLTF
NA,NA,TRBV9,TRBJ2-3,TGTGCCAGCAGCGTAGATGGAGGGGGCACAGATACGCAGTATTTT,CASSVDGGGTDTQYF
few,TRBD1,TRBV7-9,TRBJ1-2,TGTGCCAGCATCTATCGGTCAACAGGGGGCGAAACTAACTATGGCTACACCTTC,CASIYRSTGGETNYGYTF
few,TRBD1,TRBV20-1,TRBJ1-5,TGCAGTGCTGGGACAGGGGAACATCAGCCCCAGCATTTT,CSAGTGEHQPQHF
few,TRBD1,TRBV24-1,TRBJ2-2,TGTGCCACCAGTGATGCCGACAGGGGAGTCACCGGGGAGCTGTTTTTT,CATSDADRGVTGELFF
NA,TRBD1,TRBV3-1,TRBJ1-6,TGTGCCAGCAGCACCGGACAGGTTAATTCACCCCTCCACTTT,CASSTGQVNSPLHF
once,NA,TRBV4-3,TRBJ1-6,TGCGCCAGCAGCCAACGAGTTTTTGATTCACCCCTCCACTTT,CASSQRVFDSPLHF
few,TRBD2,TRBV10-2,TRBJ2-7,TGCGCCAGCAGTGCACGGGAGGGTGGGTACGAGCAGTACTTC,CASSAREGGYEQYF
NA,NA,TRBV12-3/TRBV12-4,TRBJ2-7,TGTGCCAGCACCCTACCTTCACAGGGAGCCTACGAGCAGTACTTC,CASTLPSQGAYEQYF
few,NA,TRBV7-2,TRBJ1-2,TGTGCCAGCAGCTTGAGTGTAGGGCCACACTATGGCTACACCTTC,CASSLSVGPHYGYTF
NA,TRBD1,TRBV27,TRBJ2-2,TGTGCCAGCAGCACCCGCTTAGGACAGGGTGACACCGGGGAGCTGTTTTTT,CASSTRLGQGDTGELFF